The TCR beta chain under discussion was sequenced for a study of T cell clonality in common variable immunodeficiency. In germline, CDR1 is MNHNS, CDR2 SASEGT. V was shortened by 3 bases and J by 6 bases, with 11 bases between the two germline ends. This CDR3 is built from 13 residues. There are many counts of this clone. The read comes to an end 3 residues before the CDR3 does, leaving the germline J gene to fill in the end. This table comes from immunoSEQ multiplex PCR, and its TCRdb copy is limited to in-frame clones, with some not included. Sampling found approximately 45,000 clones, none seen once.

The specimen sequenced was peripheral blood mononuclear cells. V usage is TRBV6-1 and J usage is TRBJ1-2; a weak D match, TRBD1 (6 bases). The receptor's source is a person aged 18-69 years in good health. The covered CDR3 bases are TGTGCCAGCAGTGAGGGACACTCCCATGGC. It yields the protein CASSEGHSHG. The CDR3 reads in full as CASSEGHSHGYTF.